Sequencing of this T cell receptor (beta chain) was carried out in a study of T-cell reconstitution after alpha-beta-depleted transplantation in children. This clonotype was counted at least ten times. As it was prepared, the TCRbeta library received unique molecular identifiers. One entry per CDR3 protein results from TCRdb running MiXCR on the PCR reads. The repertoire consists of about 610,000 distinct CDR3 sequences, with over 9.5% occurring once and the leading ten covering 4% to 5%. This receptor was obtained from a human donor who donated a stem cell graft to a child with acute myeloid leukemia. The material was PBMCs from the stem cell graft donor, obtained from the stem cell graft.

CDR3 loop: CASSQEPSAIETQYF. The DNA of the CDR3 is TGTGCCAGCAGCCAAGAACCAAGCGCTATAGAGACCCAGTACTTC. The chain joins TRBV4-2 to TRBJ2-5; D gene uncertain. Trimming cost V 0 bases and J 4 bases, with 12 bases left between them. The V gene's germline CDR1 is LGHNA and CDR2 YNFKEQ. CDR3 length: 15 residues.